A selection of T cell receptor beta chains follows, all from one sample in a study of cytotoxic CD8 clonotypes in ibrutinib-treated CLL. Assay: immunoSEQ multiplex PCR; the TCRdb copy retains only in-frame clones and omits some. The repertoire consists of 20,000 to 30,000 clones, with approximately 71% occurring once and the leading ten covering 40% to 55%. The sequencing here drew on PBMCs, taken after 12 months of ibrutinib treatment. The receptors here all came from a human donor with chronic lymphocytic leukemia. The CDR3 runs from the conserved cysteine through the conserved F or W. The order of the fields is D gene, J gene, clone size, V gene, CDR3 DNA, CDR3 protein. A D gene is named only where the DNA matches it firmly. The size of a clone is reported for some rows only, either as once, few or many, or as a class for expanded clones.

d_gene: -; j_gene: TRBJ2-3; abundance: few; v_gene: TRBV27; CDR3nt: TGTGCCAGCAGTTTAAGAGAGGGCCTTACAGATACGCAGTATTTT; CDR3aa: CASSLREGLTDTQYF
d_gene: -; j_gene: TRBJ1-2; abundance: -; v_gene: TRBV14; CDR3nt: TGTGCCAGCAGCCAAGCAGGGCCCTTTGGCTACACCTTC; CDR3aa: CASSQAGPFGYTF
d_gene: -; j_gene: TRBJ2-7; abundance: -; v_gene: TRBV7-3; CDR3nt: TGTGCCAGCAGCTTAAGCAGTCTTACCTCCTACGAGCAGTACTTC; CDR3aa: CASSLSSLTSYEQYF
d_gene: TRBD2; j_gene: TRBJ2-2; abundance: -; v_gene: TRBV5-1; CDR3nt: TGCGCCAGCAGCTTGGCCTTAGCGGGGCCCCAGAACACCGGGGAGCTGTTTTTT; CDR3aa: CASSLALAGPQNTGELFF
d_gene: TRBD1; j_gene: TRBJ1-6; abundance: once; v_gene: TRBV6-5; CDR3nt: TGTGCCAGCAGTTACTCGAGTTACAGGGGTAATTCACCCCTCCACTTT; CDR3aa: CASSYSSYRGNSPLHF
d_gene: -; j_gene: TRBJ1-2; abundance: -; v_gene: TRBV6-5; CDR3nt: TGTGCCAGCAGTCTCGTGAGGGTCCCCAACTATGGCTACACCTTC; CDR3aa: CASSLVRVPNYGYTF
d_gene: TRBD1; j_gene: TRBJ2-4; abundance: -; v_gene: TRBV5-1; CDR3nt: TGCGCCAGCTCAACAGGGGTTCAAGCCAAAAACATTCAGTACTTC; CDR3aa: CASSTGVQAKNIQYF
d_gene: TRBD1; j_gene: TRBJ2-7; abundance: -; v_gene: TRBV5-1; CDR3nt: TGCGCCAGCAGCTTGGGACAGGGGGACTACGAGCAGTACTTC; CDR3aa: CASSLGQGDYEQYF
d_gene: -; j_gene: TRBJ1-1; abundance: -; v_gene: TRBV5-1; CDR3nt: TGCGCCAGCAGCTTGGAGAGGATGGCTGAAGCTTTCTTT; CDR3aa: CASSLERMAEAFF
d_gene: -; j_gene: TRBJ1-6; abundance: few; v_gene: TRBV6-1; CDR3nt: TGTGCCAGCAGTGAAACACGATCACCCCTCCACTTT; CDR3aa: CASSETRSPLHF
d_gene: TRBD1; j_gene: TRBJ2-5; abundance: -; v_gene: TRBV4-3; CDR3nt: TGCGCCAGCAGCCAGGACAGGGTCCGGGAGACCCAGTACTTC; CDR3aa: CASSQDRVRETQYF
d_gene: -; j_gene: TRBJ1-1; abundance: -; v_gene: TRBV6-6; CDR3nt: TGTGCCAGCAGATTGCAAACAGGGAACACTGAAGCTTTCTTT; CDR3aa: CASRLQTGNTEAFF
d_gene: -; j_gene: TRBJ1-2; abundance: -; v_gene: TRBV2; CDR3nt: TGTGCCAGCAGTGAACAGGGAAGGGGGAGCTATGGCTACACCTTC; CDR3aa: CASSEQGRGSYGYTF
d_gene: TRBD1; j_gene: TRBJ1-1; abundance: -; v_gene: TRBV30; CDR3nt: TGTGCCTGGAGTTTCGGGACAGGTCGTACTGAAGCTTTCTTT; CDR3aa: CAWSFGTGRTEAFF
d_gene: -; j_gene: TRBJ1-2; abundance: -; v_gene: TRBV5-1; CDR3nt: TGCGCCAGCAGCTTTGGGACTTACGACCCTGGCTACACCTTC; CDR3aa: CASSFGTYDPGYTF
d_gene: TRBD1; j_gene: TRBJ1-6; abundance: -; v_gene: TRBV15; CDR3nt: TGTGCCACCAGTACAGACAGGGGAAGCTCCTATAATTCACCCCTCCACTTT; CDR3aa: CATSTDRGSSYNSPLHF
d_gene: -; j_gene: TRBJ2-5; abundance: -; v_gene: TRBV7-2; CDR3nt: TGTGCCAGCAGCTGGGCTTCTCAAGAGACCCAGTACTTC; CDR3aa: CASSWASQETQYF
d_gene: TRBD1; j_gene: TRBJ1-1; abundance: -; v_gene: TRBV6-5; CDR3nt: TGTGCCAGCAGGCTCGACAGGGGCACTGAAGCTTTCTTT; CDR3aa: CASRLDRGTEAFF
d_gene: -; j_gene: TRBJ2-3; abundance: -; v_gene: TRBV19; CDR3nt: TGTGCCAGTAGTATAATAGGGACGGCTAGCACAGATACGCAGTATTTT; CDR3aa: CASSIIGTASTDTQYF
d_gene: TRBD2; j_gene: TRBJ2-5; abundance: -; v_gene: TRBV9; CDR3nt: TGTGCCAGCAGCGGAAAAACTAGCGGGGGGTCCCGGACCCAGTACTTC; CDR3aa: CASSGKTSGGSRTQYF
d_gene: -; j_gene: TRBJ2-7; abundance: few; v_gene: TRBV7-2; CDR3nt: TGTGCCAGCAGCCCCCGGAGCACAGCACTTCCCTACGAGCAGTACTTC; CDR3aa: CASSPRSTALPYEQYF
d_gene: TRBD2; j_gene: TRBJ2-3; abundance: -; v_gene: TRBV5-1; CDR3nt: TGCGCCAGCAGCCAGGGACTAGCGGGGTCTGATACGCAGTATTTT; CDR3aa: CASSQGLAGSDTQYF
d_gene: TRBD1; j_gene: TRBJ2-2; abundance: -; v_gene: TRBV11-2; CDR3nt: TGTGCCAGCAGCATGCAGGGGGACACCGGGGAGCTGTTTTTT; CDR3aa: CASSMQGDTGELFF
d_gene: -; j_gene: TRBJ2-3; abundance: -; v_gene: TRBV9; CDR3nt: TGTGCCAGCAGCGGGGGACGGCGCACAGATACGCAGTATTTT; CDR3aa: CASSGGRRTDTQYF
d_gene: TRBD1; j_gene: TRBJ1-1; abundance: -; v_gene: TRBV2; CDR3nt: TGTGCCAGCAATCTACAGGGGACGAACACTGAAGCTTTCTTT; CDR3aa: CASNLQGTNTEAFF
d_gene: TRBD2; j_gene: TRBJ2-2; abundance: -; v_gene: TRBV9; CDR3nt: TGTGCCAGCAGCTCTCGGACTAGCGGATACACCGGGGAGCTGTTTTTT; CDR3aa: CASSSRTSGYTGELFF
d_gene: -; j_gene: TRBJ1-5; abundance: few; v_gene: TRBV28; CDR3nt: TGTGCCAGCAGTCCAATCCTATACTCGGGACTTCTAAATCAGCCCCAGCATTTT; CDR3aa: CASSPILYSGLLNQPQHF
d_gene: -; j_gene: TRBJ1-5; abundance: -; v_gene: TRBV28; CDR3nt: TGTGCCAGCTATGGGTCTTCGCATCAGCCCCAGCATTTT; CDR3aa: CASYGSSHQPQHF
d_gene: -; j_gene: TRBJ1-1; abundance: -; v_gene: TRBV4-1; CDR3nt: TGCGCCAGCAGCCAATGGGGGAGGGACCCGGGATCGGTAGCTTTCTTT; CDR3aa: CASSQWGRDPGSVAFF
d_gene: TRBD1; j_gene: TRBJ1-1; abundance: -; v_gene: TRBV27; CDR3nt: TGTGCCAGCAGAAGCAGGGGGGCCTCGAACACTGAAGCTTTCTTT; CDR3aa: CASRSRGASNTEAFF
d_gene: TRBD1; j_gene: TRBJ1-5; abundance: -; v_gene: TRBV19; CDR3nt: TGTGCCAGTACCCCTCTCGGGACAGCGTTTCTTAGCAATCAGCCCCAGCATTTT; CDR3aa: CASTPLGTAFLSNQPQHF
d_gene: TRBD1; j_gene: TRBJ2-7; abundance: -; v_gene: TRBV7-8; CDR3nt: TGTGCCAGCAGCTTCGGACAGGGTGGTTTCGAGCAGTACTTC; CDR3aa: CASSFGQGGFEQYF
d_gene: -; j_gene: TRBJ1-1; abundance: -; v_gene: TRBV5-6; CDR3nt: TGTGCCAGCAGCCGACAAACCGTGAACACTGAAGCTTTCTTT; CDR3aa: CASSRQTVNTEAFF
d_gene: -; j_gene: TRBJ2-3; abundance: -; v_gene: TRBV29-1; CDR3nt: TGCAGCGTTGATGTAGGCGGGCGTACAGATACGCAGTATTTT; CDR3aa: CSVDVGGRTDTQYF
d_gene: -; j_gene: TRBJ2-7; abundance: -; v_gene: TRBV9; CDR3nt: TGTGCCAGCGGGCGGACTGACTACGAGCAGTACTTC; CDR3aa: CASGRTDYEQYF
d_gene: -; j_gene: TRBJ2-2; abundance: -; v_gene: TRBV5-6; CDR3nt: TGTGCCAGCAGCTCCCGGGGGACAGACTTCCTCCGGGAGCTGTTTTTT; CDR3aa: CASSSRGTDFLRELFF
d_gene: -; j_gene: TRBJ2-3; abundance: -; v_gene: TRBV9; CDR3nt: TGTGCCAGCAGCGTATCAGCGGTGTACACAGATACGCAGTATTTT; CDR3aa: CASSVSAVYTDTQYF
d_gene: -; j_gene: TRBJ2-3; abundance: -; v_gene: TRBV2; CDR3nt: TGTGCCAGCGGGGGGGCTACGGGCACAGATACGCAGTATTTT; CDR3aa: CASGGATGTDTQYF
d_gene: TRBD2; j_gene: TRBJ2-7; abundance: -; v_gene: TRBV10-2; CDR3nt: TGCGCCAGCAGGGAACTAGCGGGGGGCCCTACCTACGAGCAGTACTTC; CDR3aa: CASRELAGGPTYEQYF
d_gene: TRBD1; j_gene: TRBJ1-1; abundance: -; v_gene: TRBV6-5; CDR3nt: TGTGCCAGCAGCGCGACAGGGCTAACTGAAGCTTTCTTT; CDR3aa: CASSATGLTEAFF
d_gene: -; j_gene: TRBJ2-1; abundance: few; v_gene: TRBV7-2; CDR3nt: TGTGCCAGCAGCTCTCCCCCCGCAGGCAATGAGCAGTTCTTC; CDR3aa: CASSSPPAGNEQFF
d_gene: TRBD1; j_gene: TRBJ2-3; abundance: -; v_gene: TRBV30; CDR3nt: TGTGCCTGGAGTGCCCGGACAGGGTTCAGGACAGATACGCAGTATTTT; CDR3aa: CAWSARTGFRTDTQYF
d_gene: -; j_gene: TRBJ1-4; abundance: -; v_gene: TRBV6-5; CDR3nt: TGTGCCACCAACCGGGCCACCGGTGAAAAACTGTTTTTT; CDR3aa: CATNRATGEKLFF
d_gene: -; j_gene: TRBJ1-3; abundance: -; v_gene: TRBV27; CDR3nt: TGTGCCAGCAGTCCCGACAGATTCGCTGGAAACACCATATATTTT; CDR3aa: CASSPDRFAGNTIYF
d_gene: -; j_gene: TRBJ1-1; abundance: few; v_gene: TRBV6-5; CDR3nt: TGTGCCAGCACCAGCCTGGGTTGGGACACTGAAGCTTTCTTT; CDR3aa: CASTSLGWDTEAFF
d_gene: -; j_gene: TRBJ2-2; abundance: -; v_gene: TRBV19; CDR3nt: TGTGCCAGTAGTATAGATGCCAGCTCCACCGGGGAGCTGTTTTTT; CDR3aa: CASSIDASSTGELFF
d_gene: TRBD1; j_gene: TRBJ2-7; abundance: -; v_gene: TRBV27; CDR3nt: TGTGCCAGCAGTCCGTGGGACAGGGATGGCGAGCAGTACTTC; CDR3aa: CASSPWDRDGEQYF
d_gene: -; j_gene: TRBJ2-1; abundance: -; v_gene: TRBV6-5; CDR3nt: TGTGCCAGCAGTTACTCGAATCAGGATGAGCAGTTCTTC; CDR3aa: CASSYSNQDEQFF
d_gene: -; j_gene: TRBJ2-1; abundance: once; v_gene: TRBV11-2; CDR3nt: TGTGCCAGCAGCTTAGATAACTACAATGAGCAGTTCTTC; CDR3aa: CASSLDNYNEQFF
d_gene: -; j_gene: TRBJ1-1; abundance: -; v_gene: TRBV11-2; CDR3nt: TGTGCCAGCAGCTTAGATGTCCTCGAGAACACTGAAGCTTTCTTT; CDR3aa: CASSLDVLENTEAFF
d_gene: TRBD1; j_gene: TRBJ2-1; abundance: -; v_gene: TRBV27; CDR3nt: TGTGCCAGCAGTCCACCGACAGGGAAGGCTAACAATGAGCAGTTCTTC; CDR3aa: CASSPPTGKANNEQFF